The present entry profiles one T cell receptor beta chain with its context. This table comes from immunoSEQ multiplex PCR, and its TCRdb copy is limited to in-frame clones, with some not included. The sample yields about 200,000 clones, approximately 85% seen once. This sample was included in a study of blood T cell repertoires in COVID-19. Study-wide context: The cDNA or gDNA used as material had been derived from T cells, B-cell-depleted T cells, or PBMCs.

CDR3 size: 12 residues. Germline CDR1 reads MDHEN; CDR2 reads SYDVKM. V was clipped by 4 bases and J by 8 bases, with 9 bases between them. The clonotype comes from a woman older than 75 with COVID-19, enrolled during active disease. The chain carries TRBV28 and TRBJ1-3; D ambiguous. Sequenced sample: peripheral blood. The CDR3, as DNA: TGTGCCAGCAGTTCCCAGGTACACACCATATATTTT. Translated, it gives CASSSQVHTIYF.